Presented here are 29 T cell receptor beta chains from one specimen sequenced in a study of blood T cell repertoires in COVID-19. TCRdb keeps only in-frame clones here, not all; method: immunoSEQ multiplex PCR. The table shows 90,000 to 150,000 clones, with 65% to 80% occurring only once. The sample taken for sequencing was peripheral blood. The receptors were sampled from a man aged 45-60 years with acute or convalescent COVID-19.

The chain links TRBV28 to TRBJ2-3; D may be TRBD1 (6 bases). The V and J ends lost 6 bases and 4 bases respectively, with 11 bases between them. The CDR3 is 13 amino acids. Germline V gene lookup returns CDR1 MDHEN and CDR2 SYDVKM. The CDR3 DNA follows: TGTGCCAGCAGAAACCAGGGGCCAGATACGCAGTATTTT. This codes for CASRNQGPDTQYF.

V is TRBV19 and J is TRBJ2-5, with 8 bases aligning to TRBD2. J was trimmed by 4 bases and V by 6 bases; bases with no gene match: 16. The CDR3 is 17 residues long. Germline V gene sequence: CDR1 LNHDA, CDR2 SQIVND (reference sequence). The CDR3 loop reads CASSPGRYSGVSETQYF. The CDR3 DNA reads as TGTGCCAGTAGCCCGGGAAGATATAGCGGGGTTTCAGAGACCCAGTACTTC. Full variable domain (outside the CDR3, taken from reference TRBV19 and TRBJ2-5): DGGITQSPKYLFRKEGQNVTLSCEQNLNHDAMYWYRQDPGQGLRLIYYSQIVNDFQKGDIAEGYSVSREKKESFPLTVTSAQKNPTAFYLCASSPGRYSGVSETQYFGPGTRLLVL.

The V and J genes are TRBV28 and TRBJ1-5; 9 nucleotides line up with TRBD1. This CDR3 is 16 amino acids long. With 5 bases clipped from V and 6 bases from J, the junction kept 11 bases outside the gene matches. Germline V gene sequence: CDR1 MDHEN, CDR2 SYDVKM. This CDR3 reads CASSPLATGGGQPQHF. CDR3 nucleotides: TGTGCCAGCAGTCCACTTGCAACAGGGGGCGGTCAGCCCCAGCATTTT.

J is TRBJ1-2 and V is TRBV10-3; 10 nucleotides agree with TRBD1. CDR3 length equals 19 residues. Germline V gene sequence: CDR1 ENHRY, CDR2 SYGVKD. Losses at the gene ends were 4 bases for V and 7 bases for J; bases not matched to a gene: 21. The CDR3 nucleotides read TGTGCCATCAGTGCCCATCGGGGGACAGGGGACCCCTTCGGGGGTGGCTACACCTTC. It specifies CAISAHRGTGDPFGGGYTF.

This rearrangement joins TRBV7-9 to TRBJ1-6; TRBD1 agrees at 8 bases. Germline V gene data show CDR1 as SEHNR and CDR2 as FQNEAQ (reference sequence). The CDR3 is 14 amino acids. V shed 5 bases and J 10 bases; nucleotides not matched to a gene: 7. CDR3 protein: CASSPGGAGSPLHF. CDR3 coding DNA: TGTGCCAGCAGCCCAGGGGGCGCAGGGTCACCCCTCCACTTT. Using reference TRBV7-9 and TRBJ1-6 for the parts outside the CDR3, the full variable domain is DTGVSQNPRHKITKRGQNVTFRCDPISEHNRLYWYRQTLGQGPEFLTYFQNEAQLEKSRLLSDRFSAERPKGSFSTLEIQRTEQGDSAMYLCASSPGGAGSPLHFGNGTRLTVT.

This clone has a handful of counts. The chain links TRBV29-1 to TRBJ1-1, with D possibly matching TRBD1 (5 bases). Germline assignment: CDR1 SQVTM and CDR2 ANQGSEA. Trimming shortened V by 6 bases and J by 7 bases, and 15 bases separated the two germline ends. There are 12 residues in the CDR3. CDR3 in amino acids: CSVRRDYGEAFF. The CDR3 DNA sequence: TGCAGCGTCCGCAGGGACTACGGTGAAGCTTTCTTT.

The chain employs TRBV27 and TRBJ2-7, with D tentatively TRBD1 (6 bases). V lost 2 bases to trimming and J lost 2 bases, with 13 bases between them. From germline, CDR1 is MNHEY and CDR2 SMNVEV (reference sequence). CDR3 size: 15 residues. This chain's CDR3 is CASSLKGVAPYEQYF. The CDR3 nucleotides are TGTGCCAGCAGTTTAAAGGGGGTCGCACCCTACGAGCAGTACTTC.

This clone was found a few times. The chain joins TRBV7-3 to TRBJ2-1, with no clear D. V was shortened by 2 bases and J by 10 bases, with 12 bases between the two germline ends. The CDR3 covers 13 residues. Looked up from germline, CDR1 is SGHTA and CDR2 is FQGTGA. CDR3 loop: CASSLGLSREQFF. The CDR3, as DNA: TGTGCCAGCAGCTTAGGCCTGTCCAGGGAGCAGTTCTTC.

The genes are TRBV3-1 (or the pseudogene TRBV3-2) and TRBJ2-1, with TRBD2 identical over 9 bases. The junction had 13 bases not matched to a gene; V was cut back by 4 bases and J by 0 bases. CDR1 LGHDT and CDR2 YNNKEL come from the germline V gene (reference sequence). The CDR3 contains 19 residues. CDR3 amino acids: CASSPYTGLAFGSYNEQFF. The CDR3 nucleotides read TGTGCCAGCAGCCCCTATACGGGACTAGCATTCGGCTCCTACAATGAGCAGTTCTTC.

The chain carries TRBV28 and TRBJ1-3; perhaps TRBD1 as D (5 bases). Deletions cut 5 bases from V and 0 bases from J, with 17 bases between. Germline CDR1 is MDHEN and CDR2 is SYDVKM. This CDR3 has 17 amino acids. The CDR3 DNA follows: TGTGCCAGCAGTCCCATCGTCACAGGACGCTCTGGAAACACCATATATTTT. This sequence encodes CASSPIVTGRSGNTIYF.

The V call is TRBV19, the J call TRBJ2-5, with 7 bases aligning to TRBD2. The germline V gene has CDR1 LNHDA and CDR2 SQIVND (reference sequence). The CDR3 contains 13 residues. The J segment lost 1 base and the V segment lost 8 bases, leaving 4 bases of the junction unmatched. The DNA of the CDR3 is TGTGCCAGTTCCGGGGGGTCCCAAGAGACCCAGTACTTC. Translating it yields CASSGGSQETQYF.

V usage is TRBV18 and J usage is TRBJ2-7; maybe TRBD1 (7 bases). The CDR3 spans 13 residues. Germline CDR1 reads KGHSH; CDR2 reads LQKENI. Trimming left V 3 bases short and J 6 bases short, with 12 bases between. The CDR3 region is CASSPRQGGEQYF. CDR3 bases: TGTGCCAGCTCACCCCGACAGGGAGGCGAGCAGTACTTC. Combining the CDR3 with reference TRBV18 and TRBJ2-7 gives the whole variable domain NAGVMQNPRHLVRRRGQEARLRCSPMKGHSHVYWYRQLPEEGLKFMVYLQKENIIDESGMPKERFSAEFPKEGPSILRIQQVVRGDSAAYFCASSPRQGGEQYFGPGTRLTVT.

Here the CDR3 DNA reads TGTGCCAGCTCCCGGGGACTAGAGATCACAGATACGCAGTATTTT. This sequence encodes CASSRGLEITDTQYF. The rearrangement joins TRBV18 to TRBJ2-3; 8 bases are shared with TRBD2. The germline CDR1 and CDR2 sequences are KGHSH and LQKENI. Trimming cost V 6 bases and J 2 bases; bases outside gene matches: 7. The CDR3 is 15 residues long.

The chain links TRBV27 to TRBJ2-5; tentative D call: TRBD1 (6 bases). V lost 6 bases, J lost 2 bases, and 13 bases lay in between. CDR1 and CDR2 from the germline V gene are MNHEY and SMNVEV (reference sequence). The CDR3 length is 14 residues. The CDR3 loop reads CASSPGTLQETQYF. The DNA of the CDR3 is TGTGCCAGCAGCCCTGGGACACTACAAGAGACCCAGTACTTC.

V usage is TRBV5-8 and J usage is TRBJ2-1; 12 bases map to TRBD2. There are 15 residues in the CDR3. V lost 4 bases to trimming and J lost 4 bases; unmatched junction nucleotides: 3. Germline-derived CDR1 and CDR2 are SGHTS and YDEGEE. CDR3 in DNA: TGTGCCAGCAGCGCTAGCGGGGGGGGTTACAATGAGCAGTTCTTC. Translation gives CASSASGGGYNEQFF. Combining the CDR3 with reference TRBV5-8 and TRBJ2-1 gives the whole variable domain EAGVTQSPTHLIKTRGQQATLRCSPISGHTSVYWYQQALGLGLQFLLWYDEGEERNRGNFPPRFSGRQFPNYSSELNVNALELEDSALYLCASSASGGGYNEQFFGPGTRLTVL.

The sample holds a few counts of this clone. J is TRBJ1-4 and V is TRBV6-6; 7 nucleotides agree with TRBD1. V trimming: 6 bases; J trimming: 7 bases; junction bases outside the gene matches: 11. There are 15 residues in the CDR3. Germline CDR1 MNHNY, CDR2 SVGAGI (reference sequence). The CDR3: CASSSIGTDVEKLFF. The CDR3 bases are TGTGCCAGCAGCTCGATCGGGACAGATGTTGAAAAACTGTTTTTT.

The CDR3 sequence: CASGGGQPQHF. In nucleotides, the CDR3 is TGTGCCAGCGGGGGGGGTCAGCCCCAGCATTTT. The rearrangement uses TRBV19 and TRBJ1-5; maybe TRBD1 (5 bases). V lost 9 bases and J lost 6, with 9 bases in between. The CDR3 spans 11 residues. Germline V lookup: CDR1 LNHDA, CDR2 SQIVND (reference sequence).

V is TRBV5-1 and J is TRBJ2-5, with 10 bases aligning to TRBD2. In germline, CDR1 is SGHRS, CDR2 YFSETQ. This CDR3 is built from 15 residues. V was clipped by 0 bases and J by 6 bases; unmatched bases: 5. The CDR3 DNA sequence: TGCGCCAGCAGCTTGGGCAGCGGGGGGGCAAAGACCCAGTACTTC. It specifies CASSLGSGGAKTQYF.

The V gene is TRBV5-1, the J gene TRBJ1-4, with 7 bases that match TRBD1. The CDR3 loop spans 15 amino acids. CDR1 SGHRS and CDR2 YFSETQ come from the germline V gene. V was pared by 0 bases and J by 6 bases, with 5 bases of the junction left unmatched. CDR3: CASSLVRGVDEKLFF. The CDR3 region has the DNA TGCGCCAGCAGCTTGGTCAGGGGGGTGGATGAAAAACTGTTTTTT.

This sequence joins TRBV12-3 or TRBV12-4 and TRBJ1-2; no clear D gene. The CDR3 covers 12 residues. V was pared by 5 bases and J by 11 bases, with 15 bases between. Here the CDR3 DNA reads TGTGCCAGCAGTGACATAGGAACTGTTTACACCTTC. Amino acids: CASSDIGTVYTF.

The rearrangement uses TRBV18 and TRBJ2-1, with a weak D call TRBD1 (6 bases). The CDR3 has 15 residues. Germline assignment: CDR1 KGHSH and CDR2 LQKENI. V lost 2 bases and J lost 2, with 10 bases in between. In nucleotides, the CDR3 is TGTGCCAGCTCACCATTGGGGGCTGCCTACAATGAGCAGTTCTTC. Translated, it gives CASSPLGAAYNEQFF.

This clone was counted only a few times. This chain links TRBV10-3 with TRBJ2-1; TRBD2 aligns across 13 bases. With 2 bases clipped from V and 9 bases from J, the junction kept 4 bases outside the gene matches. CDR3 length: 15 amino acids. Germline loops: CDR1 ENHRY, CDR2 SYGVKD. The CDR3 coding sequence is TGTGCCATCAGTGAGGGACTAGCGGGAGCAGGTGAGCAGTTCTTC. This encodes CAISEGLAGAGEQFF.

V is TRBV5-1 and J is TRBJ1-2; D is unclear. Germline assignment: CDR1 SGHRS and CDR2 YFSETQ. This CDR3 contains 15 residues. Deletions cut 3 bases from V and 4 bases from J, with 16 bases between. DNA for the CDR3: TGCGCCAGCAGCTCACGGGGTTCCGGAGGCTATGGCTACACCTTC. Translating gives CASSSRGSGGYGYTF.

The rearrangement uses TRBV5-1 and TRBJ2-1; TRBD2 agrees at 9 bases. With 0 bases clipped from V and 7 bases from J, the junction kept 8 bases outside the gene matches. From germline, CDR1 is SGHRS and CDR2 YFSETQ. This CDR3 has 16 amino acids. The CDR3 nucleotides are TGCGCCAGCAGCTTGGGTGGTAGCGGGGGCGTAAATGAGCAGTTCTTC. It specifies CASSLGGSGGVNEQFF.

This clone was recorded once. J is TRBJ2-1 and V is TRBV24-1, with 12 bases matching TRBD2. Germline V gene data show CDR1 as KGHDR and CDR2 as SFDVKD. V lost 0 bases, J lost 8 bases, and 7 bases stayed unmatched. The CDR3 consists of 17 residues. The CDR3 nucleotides are TGTGCCACCAGTGATTTGGTGACTAGCGGGAGTTCGGATGAGCAGTTCTTC. This encodes CATSDLVTSGSSDEQFF.

This clone has more than one count but fewer than ten. V is TRBV5-5 and J is TRBJ2-1; 13 nucleotides align to TRBD2. V lost 4 bases to trimming and J lost 1 base; unmatched junction nucleotides: 8. The CDR3 extends over 18 amino acids. Germline loops: CDR1 SGHKS, CDR2 YYEKEE (reference sequence). CDR3 sequence reads: CASSPTTSGRWSYNEQFF. CDR3 DNA sequence: TGTGCCAGCAGCCCAACGACTAGCGGGAGGTGGTCCTACAATGAGCAGTTCTTC.

V is TRBV11-2 and J is TRBJ2-2, with 7 nucleotides matching TRBD2. The CDR3 covers 14 residues. Germline lookup yields CDR1 SGHAT and CDR2 FQNNGV. The V gene end was trimmed by 4 bases and the J gene end by 4 bases; junction bases not matched to a gene: 3. This CDR3 is CASSYGGSTGELFF. The CDR3 DNA sequence: TGTGCCAGCAGCTACGGGGGGTCCACCGGGGAGCTGTTTTTT. The full variable domain, completed using reference TRBV11-2 and TRBJ2-2, is EAGVAQSPRYKIIEKRQSVAFWCNPISGHATLYWYQQILGQGPKLLIQFQNNGVVDDSQLPKDRFSAERLKGVDSTLKIQPAKLEDSAVYLCASSYGGSTGELFFGEGSRLTVL.

This rearrangement joins TRBV5-5 to TRBJ2-5; the match to TRBD2 covers 15 bases. The V gene's germline CDR1 is SGHKS and CDR2 YYEKEE (reference sequence). The CDR3 sequence is 18 residues long. Trimming took 4 bases from V and 4 from J; bases not matched to a gene: 11. CDR3 loop: CASSARTSGGARSETQYF. For the CDR3, the DNA is TGTGCCAGCAGCGCAAGGACTAGCGGGGGGGCCCGGTCAGAGACCCAGTACTTC.

The sample holds one count of this clone. This chain joins TRBV6-1 and TRBJ1-5, with 8 bases lining up with TRBD1. V trimming: 3 bases; J trimming: 5 bases; junction bases outside the gene matches: 6. The V gene's germline CDR1 is MNHNS and CDR2 SASEGT. The CDR3 is made up of 15 amino acids. CDR3 nucleotide sequence: TGTGCCAGCAGTGACATTAACAGGGGGGATCAGCCCCAGCATTTT. It yields the protein CASSDINRGDQPQHF.